This record looks at one T cell receptor beta chain sequence and its context. This clone has a single count. No antigen is known for it. No much larger clone exists at a distance of one base, and base qualities are not known. The CDR3 covers 17 residues, taking in both the cysteine and the phenylalanine. Only the CDR3 DNA is retained, 51 bases long and in frame from the first base. The germline V gene sets CDR1 to SGHDT and CDR2 to YYEEEE. V is pared back by 1 base and J by 4 bases, with 18 bases lying between the germline termini. This sample is part of a study of shared clonotypes between healthy human individuals (TCRdb year 2020). Background for the entire study: A few men and a couple of women, aged 18 to 49 years, made up the cohort. Different laboratories and diverse techniques were used to prepare libraries and sequence TCR repertoires, to increase sequencing depth and limit assay-specific biases. Per donor, three plates each were used for CD4 naive and CD4 memory, two for CD8 naive, and one for CD8 memory. To estimate repertoire size and how much clonotypes are shared between individuals, the study performed deep sequencing of blood TCR repertoires from five healthy adults. Per donor, leukapheresis produced somewhere between about 0.9 and 9.5 billion PBMCs.

TCR CDR3 regions were amplified from genomic DNA by multiplex PCR using the deep immunoSEQ assay. Extracted genomic DNA from each cell subset was distributed evenly across all wells of several immunoSEQ 96-well plates, and each plate was treated as a replicate. For sorted subsets, roughly 190 ng of genomic DNA, equivalent to 25,000 to 35,000 T cell genomes, went into each replicate PCR. Purified libraries were quantified with a Qubit 3.0 fluorometer, sized on a Bioanalyzer 2100, and re-quantified with the KAPA Library Quantification kit. Every immunoSEQ 96-well plate was sequenced on a dedicated single-read 150-cycle Illumina NextSeq 550 flow cell. The paper's processing steps were these. Because only junctional sequences without quality scores were contained in the immunoSEQ output, filtering matching that applied to full-length reads could not be performed. To assign V/J genes and CDR3, sequences were annotated using PyIR, a Python wrapper for IgBLAST v1.9, with IMGT germline references. Reads were filtered out if the reads had weak V/J assignments (E-value above 1e-6), no CDR3, stop codons, out-of-frame junctions, or ambiguous translated residues. V3J clonotypes were defined by identical inferred V gene, J gene, and CDR3 amino acid sequence. Percentage overlap between repertoires was calculated by dividing the number of shared unique clonotypes by the size of the smaller repertoire. Repertoire richness was assessed with RTK rarefaction, the Chao1 estimator, and Recon v2.1 estimates of unobserved clonotypes. For all TCRbeta clonotypes obtained by the gDNA method from four donors, generation probabilities were computed with OLGA. TCRdb took this table from immuneACCESS and kept in-frame rearrangements with V and J called. Such tables lack part of the clones; where checked against another copy, unresolved V genes explain under half of the gap, and the rest is unexplained. The V and J calls and clone size are taken from that table; D and trimming were inferred from the DNA. This sample comprises over a million clones, more than 95% of them detected only once. The ten biggest clones cover roughly 1.2% of the sample.

The donors were healthy, HIV-negative adults who had no recently reported acute infections or vaccinations. Only Caucasian adults living in Nashville, Tennessee, USA were represented among the donors. CD4+ T cells were enriched by magnetic negative selection; naive cells were then positively selected on CD45RA, and the negative fraction formed the memory subset. After blood collection by leukapheresis, PBMCs were isolated using Ficoll-Histopaque density gradient centrifugation and then cryopreserved in the vapor phase of liquid nitrogen. Analytical flow cytometry was used to check the purity and quantity of each magnetically sorted T cell population. From each sorted fraction, genomic DNA was isolated and quantified by UV absorbance on a Nanodrop 2000c. The research as a whole found: Rarefaction of sorted-subset datasets indicated incomplete sequencing despite the large sequencing depth. Across several donors, about 5% of naive CD4, approximately 4% of naive CD8, about 2.3% of memory CD4, and around 0.4% of memory CD8 clonotypes were shared. Larger estimated clonotype richness was generally found for naive subsets than for memory subsets. Because the study included only a small number of donors, the genetic and exposure-history diversity represented was limited. Only blood was sampled, and tissue TCR repertoires likely differ from those in blood. Compared with non-shared clonotypes, clonotypes shared by all four sorted-subset donors had higher generation probabilities. Pairwise subsampling indicated that sequencing depth was expected to affect the degree of clonotype sharing among donors.

The sequencing sample was made of naive CD4+ T cells sorted from blood. According to the study, the label for this sample's cell subset or site signals: CD45RA+ positively selected. The clonotype comes from a man aged 30 to 39 in good health. The receptor chain draws on TRBV5-6 and TRBJ2-1; the D gene is perhaps TRBD2, from 5 matching bases. The sequence in DNA is TGTGCCAGCAGCTTGTACGGGTCTAGCCCATATTACAATGAGCAGTTCTTC. This translates into CASSLYGSSPYYNEQFF.